A single sample gave rise to the 18 T cell receptor beta chains below, sequenced in a study of blood T cell repertoires in COVID-19. Assay used: immunoSEQ multiplex PCR; TCRdb lists only in-frame clones, some missing. The sample has around 260,000 clones; around 89% are singletons. The sequenced material came from peripheral blood. The receptors shown here come from a man aged 25 to 40 with acute or convalescent COVID-19.

This clone was observed a few times. The CDR3 DNA is TGTGCCAGCAGCGGACAGGGGGGAACTAATGAAAAACTGTTTTTT. Translation gives CASSGQGGTNEKLFF. The chain uses TRBV2 and TRBJ1-4; 10 bases are a match to TRBD1. Germline V lookup: CDR1 SNHLY, CDR2 FYNNEI. This CDR3 is built from 15 residues. V lost 6 bases, J lost 1 base, and 2 bases stayed unmatched.

The genes are TRBV29-1 and TRBJ1-2; D may be TRBD1 (6 bases). Germline assignment: CDR1 SQVTM and CDR2 ANQGSEA. The CDR3 runs to 15 residues. The V end was cut by 6 bases, the J end by 7 bases, with 24 bases between. CDR3 sequence reads: CSVPLGGADLSGYTF. DNA for the CDR3: TGCAGCGTCCCCCTTGGGGGGGCGGATTTAAGTGGCTACACCTTC.

This clone was found a few times. The chain combines TRBV5-1 with TRBJ2-7; possibly TRBD1 for D (5 bases). This CDR3 region has 13 residues. Germline lookup yields CDR1 SGHRS and CDR2 YFSETQ. The V gene lost 3 bases and the J gene lost 5 bases, with 12 bases spanning the gap. CDR3 DNA sequence: TGCGCCAGCAGCTCTATCCAGGGCCACGAGCAGTACTTC. Amino acids: CASSSIQGHEQYF.

The chain couples TRBV29-1 to TRBJ1-5; 7 nucleotides line up with TRBD1. The germline CDR1 and CDR2 sequences are SQVTM and ANQGSEA. This CDR3 has 13 amino acids. V gave up 4 bases and J gave up 4 bases; unmatched junction bases: 4. This CDR3 is CSVVRGPNQPQHF. CDR3 in DNA: TGCAGCGTTGTAAGGGGGCCGAATCAGCCCCAGCATTTT. Supplemented by reference TRBV29-1 and TRBJ1-5, the full variable domain reads SAVISQKPSRDICQRGTSLTIQCQVDSQVTMMFWYRQQPGQSLTLIATANQGSEATYESGFVIDKFPISRPNLTFSTLTVSNMSPEDSSIYLCSVVRGPNQPQHFGDGTRLSIL.

The V call is TRBV19, the J call TRBJ1-2; no clear D. From germline, CDR1 is LNHDA and CDR2 SQIVND (reference sequence). The CDR3 runs 15 residues. The V end was cut by 7 bases, the J end by 0 bases, with 15 bases between. The CDR3 reads CASKFSSGANYGYTF. In nucleotides, the CDR3 is TGTGCCAGTAAATTTAGTAGTGGAGCTAACTATGGCTACACCTTC.

V and J are TRBV29-1 and TRBJ2-5, with 9 bases fitting TRBD2. J lost 0 bases, V lost 6 bases, and 2 bases had no gene match. Germline V gene data show CDR1 as SQVTM and CDR2 as ANQGSEA. The CDR3 contains 13 residues. The CDR3 region has the DNA TGCAGCGTAGGGACTAGCTACCAAGAGACCCAGTACTTC. It is translated as CSVGTSYQETQYF. The full variable domain, with the rest looked up from reference TRBV29-1 and TRBJ2-5, is SAVISQKPSRDICQRGTSLTIQCQVDSQVTMMFWYRQQPGQSLTLIATANQGSEATYESGFVIDKFPISRPNLTFSTLTVSNMSPEDSSIYLCSVGTSYQETQYFGPGTRLLVL.

The genes are TRBV19 and TRBJ1-3; TRBD1 agrees at 8 bases. The CDR3 totals 16 residues. V lost 6 bases to trimming and J lost 3 bases; unmatched junction nucleotides: 10. The germline CDR1 and CDR2 sequences are LNHDA and SQIVND (reference sequence). The CDR3 sequence: CASRRTGTGFGNTIYF. CDR3 nucleotide sequence: TGTGCCAGTAGGAGGACAGGGACGGGATTTGGAAACACCATATATTTT.

The CDR3 nucleotides read TGTGCCAGCAGTTACGACAGCCACAATGAGCAGTTCTTC. It is translated as CASSYDSHNEQFF. The V gene is TRBV6-5, the J gene TRBJ2-1; D is possibly TRBD1 (5 bases). The CDR3 is 13 amino acids. Germline-derived CDR1 and CDR2 are MNHEY and SVGAGI. V gave up 2 bases and J gave up 5 bases, with 7 bases separating them.

J is TRBJ2-1 and V is TRBV3-1 (or the pseudogene TRBV3-2); 7 bases are shared with TRBD1. This CDR3 is built from 15 residues. V shed 4 bases and J 8 bases; nucleotides not matched to a gene: 11. Germline V gene data show CDR1 as LGHDT and CDR2 as YNNKEL (reference sequence). Here the CDR3 DNA reads TGTGCCAGCAGCCCGGTGCGACAGGGTATCGATGAGCAGTTCTTC. Amino acid sequence: CASSPVRQGIDEQFF.

The V gene is TRBV5-1, the J gene TRBJ2-1, with TRBD1 as a possible D gene (6 bases). Germline V gives CDR1 SGHRS, CDR2 YFSETQ. Between the trimmed V and J ends, which lost 4 bases and 4 bases, there was a span of 12 bases. The CDR3 is made up of 14 amino acids. CDR3: CASSRGTGYNEQFF. The CDR3 region has the DNA TGCGCCAGCAGCCGGGGCACAGGGTACAATGAGCAGTTCTTC.

The chain carries TRBV7-3 and TRBJ2-3; 8 bases match TRBD1. V lost 5 bases to trimming and J lost 2 bases; unmatched junction nucleotides: 3. Germline V gene data show CDR1 as SGHTA and CDR2 as FQGTGA. The CDR3 length is 14 residues. The CDR3 region is CASSPGGNTDTQYF. As DNA, the CDR3 is TGTGCCAGCAGCCCAGGGGGCAACACAGATACGCAGTATTTT.

The chain recombines TRBV27 with TRBJ2-7; TRBD2 matches at 9 bases. V shed 3 bases, J shed 0 bases, and the junction held 3 bases outside the gene matches. CDR1 MNHEY and CDR2 SMNVEV come from the germline V gene (reference sequence). The CDR3 covers 15 residues. Here the CDR3 DNA reads TGTGCCAGCAGTTTGGATAGCGGGAGCTCCTACGAGCAGTACTTC. This encodes CASSLDSGSSYEQYF.

This chain connects TRBV20-1 to TRBJ2-7; no firm D call. Trimming stripped 4 bases from V and 3 bases from J, with 7 bases between. The CDR3 covers 11 residues. The germline V gene encodes CDR1 DFQATT and CDR2 SNEGSKA (reference sequence). This CDR3 reads CSATERYEQYF. The CDR3 region has the DNA TGCAGTGCTACTGAGCGCTACGAGCAGTACTTC.

The chain joins TRBV28 to TRBJ1-1; D may be TRBD1 (6 bases). V was trimmed by 5 bases and J by 1 base, leaving 17 bases between them. Looked up from germline, CDR1 is MDHEN and CDR2 is SYDVKM. This CDR3 has 16 residues. CDR3 residues: CASSPEQGLRNTEAFF. Written as DNA, the CDR3 is TGTGCCAGCAGTCCAGAACAGGGCCTTAGGAACACTGAAGCTTTCTTT.

V gene TRBV7-8 combines with J gene TRBJ2-2, with 7 bases that match TRBD2. With V trimmed by 5 bases and J by 4 bases, 10 bases remained unmatched. The germline gives CDR1 SGHVS, CDR2 FQNEAQ. The length of the CDR3 is 16 residues. CDR3 sequence (DNA): TGTGCCAGCAGCCTTCCAACAGCGGGACCCACCGGGGAGCTGTTTTTT. Amino acid sequence: CASSLPTAGPTGELFF.

The J gene is TRBJ1-3, the V gene TRBV2; a possible D gene is TRBD1 (6 bases). The CDR3 totals 13 residues. Germline V gene data show CDR1 as SNHLY and CDR2 as FYNNEI. Trimming pared 5 bases from V and 4 bases from J, leaving 9 bases between. The CDR3 protein is CASSWTAGNTIYF. The CDR3 region has the DNA TGTGCCAGCAGTTGGACAGCGGGAAACACCATATATTTT.

The gene calls are TRBV5-4 and TRBJ2-3, with a possible D match to TRBD2 (6 bases). Germline CDR1 SGHNT, CDR2 YYREEE (reference sequence). This CDR3 region has 14 residues. The V gene lost 0 bases and the J gene lost 3 bases, with 8 bases spanning the gap. The chain's CDR3 is CASSLVAGTDTQYF. The DNA for the CDR3 is TGTGCCAGCAGCTTGGTGGCGGGAACAGATACGCAGTATTTT.

The rearrangement uses TRBV5-1 and TRBJ2-1; the match to TRBD2 covers 10 bases. This CDR3 is 15 amino acids long. V was clipped by 6 bases and J by 6 bases; unmatched bases: 9. Looked up from germline, CDR1 is SGHRS and CDR2 is YFSETQ. The DNA of the CDR3 is TGCGCCAGCAAAGTTAGTCTAGCGGGAGTCAATGAGCAGTTCTTC. Translating it yields CASKVSLAGVNEQFF.